This note documents a single T cell receptor (beta chain) sequence. The table came from immunoSEQ multiplex PCR; TCRdb's copy has only in-frame clones and leaves some out. This table has fewer than 90,000 clones, around 88% appearing once. The sample originates from a study of OX40 agonist ivuxolimab in advanced cancers. Study-wide background: Patients were roughly 83% male with ages roughly 20 to 85, mean 60.

This CDR3 comprises 17 residues. The germline V gene has CDR1 KGHSH and CDR2 LQKENI. The junction had 11 bases not matched to a gene; V was cut back by 3 bases and J by 4 bases. V and J are TRBV18 and TRBJ2-7; 11 bases line up with TRBD2. Sequencing used CD4+ or CD8+ T cells sorted from blood, obtained in a trial of the OX40 agonist ivuxolimab. This receptor was taken from an adult with an advanced solid tumor such as melanoma, head and neck, liver or kidney cancer. CDR3 coding DNA: TGTGCCAGCTCACCTCCCAACCGACTAGCGGGGTTATACGAGCAGTACTTC. Translated: CASSPPNRLAGLYEQYF.